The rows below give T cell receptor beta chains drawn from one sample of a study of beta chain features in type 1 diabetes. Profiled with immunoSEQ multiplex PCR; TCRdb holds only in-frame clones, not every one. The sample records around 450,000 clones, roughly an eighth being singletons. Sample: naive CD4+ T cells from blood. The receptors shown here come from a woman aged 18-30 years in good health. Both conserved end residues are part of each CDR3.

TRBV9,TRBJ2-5,CASSVGGLAGASLQETQYF
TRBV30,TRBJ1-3,CAWTTGLSSGNTIYF
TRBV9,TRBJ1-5,CASSSRGGNQPQHF
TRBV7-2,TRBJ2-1,CASSLASVTSEREFF
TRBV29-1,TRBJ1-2,CSFFGQSYGYTF
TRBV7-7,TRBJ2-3,CASSKRERGIGDTQYF
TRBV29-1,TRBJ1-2,CSVEENNYGYTF
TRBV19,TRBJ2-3,CASRTFPWSTDTQYF
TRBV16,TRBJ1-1,CASSLRQGSNTEAFF
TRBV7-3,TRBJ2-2,CASSAGTVANTGELFF
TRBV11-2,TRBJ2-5,CASSARPETQYF
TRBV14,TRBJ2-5,CASSQPTPYQETQYF
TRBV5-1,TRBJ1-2,CASSSTGYGYTF
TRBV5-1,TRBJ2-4,CASSPVQGILDIQYF